What follows describes a single T cell receptor (beta chain). Its matching antigen is unknown. Germline V lookup: CDR1 PRHDT, CDR2 FYEKMQ (reference sequence). This CDR3 comprises 15 residues. These data come from a study of blood T cells in healthy people across ages. Then a second PCR, running roughly 7 to 11 cycles, was carried out with a sample-barcoded 5' primer and a J-beta primer mix. Each TCR beta cDNA got a 12-nucleotide random molecular identifier. TCRdb used MiXCR to reprocess the 5' RACE reads, holding one entry per CDR3 protein. Seen here are approximately 1.5 million distinct CDR3 sequences, 34% observed once, and the top ten hold 11%. Study observations and caveats: Age showed a roughly linear inverse relationship with TCR beta diversity per million T cells.

This sequence joins TRBV13 and TRBJ2-4, with D maybe TRBD2 (5 bases). The closer fit of TRBJ2-7 to the DNA end suggests the J call may be wrong. Sequenced input: blood. This sequence originates from a woman aged 25 to 39 in good health. For the CDR3, the DNA is TGTGCCAGCAGCCATGGACCCGGGGATACCTACGAGCAGTACTTC. Protein sequence: CASSHGPGDTYEQYF.